A single sample gave rise to the 20 T cell receptor beta chains below, sequenced in a study of patients and donors after allogeneic stem cell transplantation. TCRdb re-called the RT-PCR reads through MiXCR, storing one row per CDR3 protein. The sample lists about 150,000 distinct CDR3 sequences; 24% were seen once. Input material: blood, either unsorted or a sorted T cell fraction (not recorded which). The origin of the receptors is a human donor who was either an allogeneic HSCT recipient or a stem cell or donor lymphocyte infusion donor (not recorded which). It is not recorded whose cells these are; they may come from a transplant donor.

The gene calls are TRBV10-3 and TRBJ2-5, with D possibly being TRBD2 (5 bases). Trimming took 3 bases from V and 3 from J, leaving 8 bases between them. The CDR3 contains 13 residues. CDR1 is ENHRY, CDR2 SYGVKD, per germline. The chain's CDR3 is CAISEREKETQYF. CDR3 in DNA: TGTGCCATCAGTGAAAGGGAGAAAGAGACCCAGTACTTC.

The chain recombines TRBV29-1 with TRBJ1-2, with TRBD1 as a possible D gene (6 bases). Trimming removed 4 bases from V and 0 bases from J, with 15 bases in between. The CDR3 consists of 15 residues. Germline lookup yields CDR1 SQVTM and CDR2 ANQGSEA. The DNA for the CDR3 is TGCAGCGTTGCCTGGCCGGACAGTCCTAACTATGGCTACACCTTC. It yields the protein CSVAWPDSPNYGYTF.

In its sample, this clonotype was seen a few times. The J gene is TRBJ1-1, the V gene TRBV10-3; TRBD1 matches 7 bases. Losses at the gene ends were 4 bases for V and 1 base for J; bases not matched to a gene: 18. Germline CDR1 and CDR2: ENHRY and SYGVKD. CDR3 size: 19 residues. The DNA of the CDR3 is TGTGCCATCAGTGGTTCACTGAATCGACAGGGTGGCCCGAACACTGAAGCTTTCTTT. Translating it yields CAISGSLNRQGGPNTEAFF.

This clonotype was seen a few times. The chain couples TRBV20-1 to TRBJ2-1; D is uncertain. This CDR3 is built from 11 residues. The germline CDR1 and CDR2 sequences are DFQATT and SNEGSKA (reference sequence). V gave up 3 bases and J gave up 8 bases, with 8 bases separating them. The CDR3 is CSASSKDEQFF. CDR3 DNA: TGCAGTGCTAGTAGTAAGGATGAGCAGTTCTTC.

The chain recombines TRBV24-1 with TRBJ2-3; 8 positions agree with TRBD2. Germline CDR1 reads KGHDR; CDR2 reads SFDVKD. The ends lost 6 bases at V and 5 bases at J; junction bases unmatched: 6. This CDR3 is 14 amino acids long. In DNA, the CDR3 is TGTGCCACCAGTAATAGACGGGGGGGAGATACGCAGTATTTT. Translating it yields CATSNRRGGDTQYF.

This clonotype occurred a few times. This chain uses TRBV12-3 or TRBV12-4 with TRBJ1-1; 7 bases fit TRBD1. Losses at the gene ends were 5 bases for V and 1 base for J; bases not matched to a gene: 1. The CDR3 totals 13 residues. The CDR3 coding sequence is TGTGCCAGCAGTGACAGGGAGAACACTGAAGCTTTCTTT. Amino acids: CASSDRENTEAFF.

This clonotype has just a few counts. CDR3 nucleotides: TGCAGTGCAATGAACAGGGGGCGCGGCAATCAGCCCCAGCATTTT. This sequence encodes CSAMNRGRGNQPQHF. The chain is built from TRBV20-1 and TRBJ1-5; 9 bases match TRBD1. V gave up 6 bases and J gave up 2 bases; unmatched junction bases: 8. Looked up from germline, CDR1 is DFQATT and CDR2 is SNEGSKA (reference sequence). The CDR3 loop spans 15 amino acids.

The CDR3 spells CSARDGGGSYNEQFF. The CDR3, as DNA: TGCAGTGCTAGAGACGGGGGTGGCTCCTACAATGAGCAGTTCTTC. The chain joins TRBV20-1 to TRBJ2-1, with TRBD2 as a possible D gene (6 bases). CDR1 DFQATT and CDR2 SNEGSKA come from the germline V gene (reference sequence). V lost 0 bases and J 0 bases, leaving 9 bases between the germline ends. The CDR3 runs to 15 residues.

Only a few counts were recorded for this clonotype. The chain combines TRBV5-1 with TRBJ1-2; a weak D match, TRBD1 (6 bases). Germline loops: CDR1 SGHRS, CDR2 YFSETQ. The V gene lost 0 bases and the J gene lost 7 bases, with 16 bases spanning the gap. CDR3 length equals 15 residues. In DNA form, the CDR3 reads TGCGCCAGCAGCTTGGAACCTGGGGGCGATCGTGGCTACACCTTC. As protein: CASSLEPGGDRGYTF.

The chain employs TRBV20-1 and TRBJ2-1; TRBD1 is a possible D gene (5 bases). The CDR3 loop spans 14 amino acids. Germline V lookup: CDR1 DFQATT, CDR2 SNEGSKA (reference sequence). Between the trimmed V and J ends, which lost 3 bases and 3 bases, there was a span of 12 bases. The CDR3 loop is CSASIGRDYNEQFF. CDR3 in DNA: TGCAGTGCTAGTATTGGCAGGGACTACAATGAGCAGTTCTTC.

The V call is TRBV18, the J call TRBJ1-2, with D perhaps TRBD1 (5 bases). V lost 8 bases, J lost 3 bases, and 16 bases lay in between. The CDR3 is made up of 14 amino acids. CDR1 is KGHSH, CDR2 LQKENI, per germline. As DNA, the CDR3 is TGTGCCAGCATCGCCACAGGTAACGACTATGGCTACACCTTC. This translates into CASIATGNDYGYTF. The full variable domain, with the rest looked up from reference TRBV18 and TRBJ1-2, is NAGVMQNPRHLVRRRGQEARLRCSPMKGHSHVYWYRQLPEEGLKFMVYLQKENIIDESGMPKERFSAEFPKEGPSILRIQQVVRGDSAAYFCASIATGNDYGYTFGSGTRLTVV.

The chain joins TRBV7-6 to TRBJ2-2, with D perhaps TRBD2 (6 bases). Trimming took 5 bases from V and 2 from J, leaving 15 bases between them. The CDR3 runs to 16 residues. Germline V lookup: CDR1 SGHVS, CDR2 FNYEAQ. This CDR3 reads CASSPPRGVNTGELFF. CDR3 nucleotides: TGTGCCAGCAGCCCTCCCCGCGGGGTAAACACCGGGGAGCTGTTTTTT.

This clonotype was found a few times. The chain couples TRBV9 to TRBJ2-7; no clear D gene. The CDR3 spans 15 residues. Germline CDR1 is SGDLS and CDR2 is YYNGEE. V gave up 0 bases and J gave up 2 bases, with 12 bases separating them. In DNA form, the CDR3 reads TGTGCCAGCAGCGTAGGACCAGAAACACCCTACGAGCAGTACTTC. Its translation is CASSVGPETPYEQYF.

V and J are TRBV25-1 and TRBJ2-5, with a possible D match to TRBD1 (6 bases). CDR1 and CDR2 (germline): MGHDK, SYGVNS. The CDR3 loop spans 17 amino acids. Between the trimmed V and J ends, which lost 4 bases and 5 bases, there was a span of 23 bases. CDR3 sequence: CASSAPQGPSFKETQYF. In nucleotides, the CDR3 is TGTGCCAGCAGTGCCCCACAGGGTCCCTCCTTCAAGGAGACCCAGTACTTC.

This clonotype was seen a few times. The chain combines TRBV12-3 or TRBV12-4 with TRBJ2-4, with D perhaps matching TRBD2 (6 bases). Trimming took 3 bases from V and 0 from J, leaving 15 bases between them. The CDR3 totals 17 residues. CDR3 in amino acids: CASSFREHGGAKNIQYF. The CDR3 nucleotides are TGTGCCAGCAGTTTTAGGGAACACGGGGGAGCCAAAAACATTCAGTACTTC.

This clonotype turned up a few times. The V gene is TRBV12-3 or TRBV12-4, the J gene TRBJ2-1; D ambiguous. The V end was cut by 3 bases, the J end by 3 bases, with 9 bases between. The CDR3 spans 14 residues. CDR3 bases: TGTGCCAGCAGTTTGGGCAGTCACTACAATGAGCAGTTCTTC. This gives the protein CASSLGSHYNEQFF.

The V gene is TRBV20-1, the J gene TRBJ1-1; D remains ambiguous. The CDR3 totals 12 residues. With 6 bases removed from V and 3 bases from J, the gap between germline ends came to 11 bases. Germline CDR1 is DFQATT and CDR2 is SNEGSKA (reference sequence). CDR3: CSAQKDDTEAFF. DNA of the CDR3: TGCAGTGCCCAAAAGGATGACACTGAAGCTTTCTTT.

This sequence joins TRBV4-1 and TRBJ2-1; D is possibly TRBD1 (6 bases). The V end lost 3 bases, the J end lost 6 bases, and 12 bases lay between the germline ends. Germline CDR1 and CDR2: MGHRA and YSYEKL. The CDR3 contains 14 residues. The CDR3 spells CASSQELRGNEQFF. The CDR3 nucleotides read TGCGCCAGCAGCCAGGAGCTCAGGGGCAATGAGCAGTTCTTC.

The chain carries TRBV20-1 and TRBJ2-1; 9 bases fit TRBD1. This CDR3 spans 12 amino acids. Germline V gene data show CDR1 as DFQATT and CDR2 as SNEGSKA (reference sequence). CDR3 region: CSAGQGNNEQFF. The CDR3 DNA sequence: TGCAGCGCGGGACAGGGTAACAATGAGCAGTTCTTC.

V is TRBV5-8 and J is TRBJ2-1; D remains unclear. Germline V gene lookup returns CDR1 SGHTS and CDR2 YDEGEE. This CDR3 is built from 16 residues. Trimming shortened V by 0 bases and J by 0 bases, and 10 bases separated the two germline ends. The CDR3 region has the DNA TGTGCCAGCAGCTTGGTCATGCCGAGCTCCTACAATGAGCAGTTCTTC. It translates to CASSLVMPSSYNEQFF.